This TCR beta chain derives from a study of blood T cell repertoires in COVID-19. Study as a whole: Some COVID-19 samples were acute and others convalescent; all came from the United States, Italy and Spain. From T cells, B-cell-depleted T cells, or PBMCs came the material, which was cDNA or gDNA.

Authors' analysis steps: Amplification of reference gene primers was used by the study to estimate nucleated cell counts. TCRdb's table, derived via immunoSEQ multiplex PCR, lists solely in-frame clones and lacks some. That table furnishes V, J and clone size, whereas the DNA furnished D and trimming. The table lists about 200,000 clones, about 93% of them singletons. The junction had 4 bases not matched to a gene; V was cut back by 5 bases and J by 7 bases. There are 12 residues in the CDR3. Germline V gene data show CDR1 as KGHSH and CDR2 as LQKENI. This chain connects TRBV18 to TRBJ1-1, with 7 bases that match TRBD1. This clonotype was sampled from a man aged 50-59 years with acute or convalescent COVID-19. The sequenced sample was peripheral blood. CDR3 coding DNA: TGTGCCAGCTCATCGACAGGGTTTGAAGCTTTCTTT. Translation: CASSSTGFEAFF.